These 12 T cell receptor beta chains came from one sample sequenced in a study of shared clonotypes between healthy human individuals. TCRdb keeps only in-frame clones here, not all; method: immunoSEQ multiplex PCR. The sample lists about 680,000 clones, 90% to 95% occurring once. Positively selected for CCR7, the CD45RO-negative cells used as naive CD8 cells excluded terminally differentiated effector memory CD45RA+ cells. Sequenced input: naive CD8+ T cells sorted from blood. Receptors originate from a man aged 25-40 years in good health.

The chain combines TRBV11-2 with TRBJ2-7, with TRBD1 matching over 10 bases. This CDR3 has 16 residues. Germline values: CDR1 SGHAT, CDR2 FQNNGV. Trimming cost V 5 bases and J 2 bases; bases outside gene matches: 9. The CDR3 is CASSTWDGTGAYEQYF. The DNA of the CDR3 is TGTGCCAGCAGCACTTGGGACGGGACAGGGGCCTACGAGCAGTACTTC.

This rearrangement joins TRBV29-1 to TRBJ2-3; 8 bases align to TRBD2. CDR1 is SQVTM and CDR2 is ANQGSEA in the germline V gene. The CDR3 totals 12 residues. V gave up 7 bases and J gave up 5 bases; unmatched junction bases: 5. CDR3 protein: CSDSGIGDTQYF. The CDR3 DNA reads as TGCAGCGATAGCGGGATTGGAGATACGCAGTATTTT.

The chain has TRBV5-1 and TRBJ1-1; D is uncertain. Trimming took off 0 bases at V and 5 bases at J, with 17 bases between the two ends. The CDR3 totals 16 residues. In germline, CDR1 is SGHRS, CDR2 YFSETQ. The CDR3 protein is CASSLGFREGGTEAFF. In DNA form, the CDR3 reads TGCGCCAGCAGCTTGGGGTTCCGTGAGGGAGGGACTGAAGCTTTCTTT.

V is TRBV5-6 and J is TRBJ2-3; 8 positions match TRBD2. CDR1 and CDR2 (germline): SGHDT, YYEEEE. The CDR3 contains 14 residues. V was clipped by 3 bases and J by 6 bases; unmatched bases: 6. The CDR3 region has the DNA TGTGCCAGCAGCTCAGCGGGAGCGGTGGATACGCAGTATTTT. Translated, it gives CASSSAGAVDTQYF.

This chain links TRBV7-9 with TRBJ1-4; TRBD1 agrees at 7 bases. The germline V gene has CDR1 SEHNR and CDR2 FQNEAQ (reference sequence). The CDR3 covers 15 residues. With 4 bases clipped from V and 11 bases from J, the junction kept 13 bases outside the gene matches. The CDR3 region is CASSSLRDSSWKLFF. The CDR3 nucleotides are TGTGCCAGCAGCTCACTCCGGGACAGCTCCTGGAAACTGTTTTTT.

This clone was seen once. This chain connects TRBV27 to TRBJ2-3; a weak D match, TRBD2 (5 bases). The CDR3 has 14 amino acids. The germline gives CDR1 MNHEY, CDR2 SMNVEV (reference sequence). With 1 base removed from V and 6 bases from J, the gap between germline ends came to 11 bases. The CDR3 region is CASSLLAFSDTQYF. The CDR3 nucleotides read TGTGCCAGCAGTTTATTAGCGTTCTCGGATACGCAGTATTTT.

The V and J genes are TRBV4-1 and TRBJ2-1; 15 bases line up with TRBD2. This CDR3 has 18 residues. V was clipped by 3 bases and J by 9 bases; unmatched bases: 12. Looked up from germline, CDR1 is MGHRA and CDR2 is YSYEKL. This CDR3 reads CASSQRTSGRDMTGEQFF. CDR3 coding DNA: TGCGCCAGCAGCCAGAGGACTAGCGGGAGGGATATGACGGGTGAGCAGTTCTTC.

The chain employs TRBV18 and TRBJ1-1; tentative D call: TRBD1 (5 bases). This CDR3 is built from 12 residues. The V end was cut by 3 bases, the J end by 7 bases, with 9 bases between. CDR1 and CDR2 (germline): KGHSH, LQKENI. The CDR3 loop reads CASSPRDLEAFF. DNA of the CDR3: TGTGCCAGCTCACCCCGGGACCTTGAAGCTTTCTTT.

V usage is TRBV11-2 and J usage is TRBJ2-1; TRBD2 matches at 11 bases. The V gene end was trimmed by 2 bases and the J gene end by 9 bases; junction bases not matched to a gene: 6. The CDR3 is 15 residues long. CDR1 SGHAT and CDR2 FQNNGV come from the germline V gene. As DNA, the CDR3 is TGTGCCAGCAGCTTAACGACTAGCGGGACCCGTGAGCAGTTCTTC. Its translation: CASSLTTSGTREQFF.

Note on this clone: The same CDR3 can be traced to other DNA sequences in this sample. The chain employs TRBV27 and TRBJ2-3; TRBD2 aligns across 10 bases. Germline CDR1 reads MNHEY; CDR2 reads SMNVEV (reference sequence). The ends lost 5 bases at V and 6 bases at J; junction bases unmatched: 5. CDR3 size: 14 residues. CDR3 nucleotides: TGTGCCAGCAGTCTTCTAGCGGGAGAGGATACGCAGTATTTT. This encodes CASSLLAGEDTQYF.

The chain is built from TRBV2 and TRBJ1-5, with 8 bases lining up with TRBD1. CDR3 length: 15 residues. Trimming removed 8 bases from V and 3 bases from J; junction bases left unmatched: 9. CDR1 is SNHLY, CDR2 FYNNEI, per germline. The CDR3 loop is CASGGGQAYNQPQHF. The CDR3 bases are TGTGCCAGCGGGGGGGGACAGGCTTACAATCAGCCCCAGCATTTT.

This chain connects TRBV6-6 to TRBJ2-1; 8 nucleotides line up with TRBD2. Germline trimming cut 2 bases from V and 6 bases from J; bases unmatched to any gene: 0. The CDR3 totals 13 residues. CDR1 is MNHNY and CDR2 is SVGAGI in the germline V gene (reference sequence). CDR3 sequence: CASSYTSGNEQFF. The CDR3 DNA follows: TGTGCCAGCAGTTACACTAGCGGCAATGAGCAGTTCTTC.